One and the same sample provided the 30 T cell receptor beta chains below, sequenced in a study of CD8 T cells in ankylosing spondylitis. Overall study findings and caveats: What seemed typical of ankylosing spondylitis blood was a TCR beta motif built from 7 or 8 highly homologous variants.

Using its own MiXCR run on the 5' RACE reads, TCRdb lists one record per CDR3 protein. The sample consists of more than 400,000 distinct CDR3 sequences, less than 6% of them appearing once. Their specific antigens are unknown. Sequencing was carried out using blood, either unsorted or a sorted T cell fraction (not recorded which). The receptors stem from a male donor with ankylosing spondylitis.

There are many counts of this clonotype. The J gene is TRBJ1-1, the V gene TRBV20-1; D gene unclear. The germline gives CDR1 DFQATT, CDR2 SNEGSKA (reference sequence). The CDR3 runs 10 residues. Trimming removed 6 bases at V and 6 bases at J, with 8 bases between. CDR3 in amino acids: CSARAPEAFF. CDR3 in DNA: TGCAGTGCCCGGGCACCTGAAGCTTTCTTT.

This clonotype was detected many times. The V gene is TRBV7-9, the J gene TRBJ1-1; D unclear. Per germline, CDR1 SEHNR and CDR2 FQNEAQ (reference sequence). Trimming stripped 4 bases from V and 0 bases from J, with 12 bases between. The CDR3 loop spans 15 amino acids. CDR3 region: CASSSRRGMNTEAFF. CDR3 coding DNA: TGTGCCAGCAGCTCCCGTCGGGGAATGAACACTGAAGCTTTCTTT.

This clonotype was seen many times. The chain is built from TRBV15 and TRBJ2-5; TRBD1 might be the D (6 bases). Looked up from germline, CDR1 is LNHNV and CDR2 is YYDKDF (reference sequence). The CDR3 extends over 15 amino acids. Between the trimmed V and J ends, which lost 2 bases and 0 bases, there was a span of 10 bases. The CDR3 DNA reads as TGTGCCACCAGCAGACCCCGGGACAACCAAGAGACCCAGTACTTC. Protein: CATSRPRDNQETQYF.

This clonotype came up many times. The CDR3 DNA follows: TGTGCCAGCAGTTGGGGCAGGGGCACTGAAGCTTTCTTT. Translated: CASSWGRGTEAFF. This chain links TRBV6-5 with TRBJ1-1; TRBD1 is a possible D gene (6 bases). Per the germline V gene, CDR1 is MNHEY and CDR2 is SVGAGI. CDR3 length: 13 amino acids. V was shortened by 4 bases and J by 4 bases, with 10 bases between the two germline ends.

The chain carries TRBV4-3 and TRBJ1-1; 7 nucleotides align to TRBD1. Trimming cost V 2 bases and J 1 base; bases outside gene matches: 4. Germline CDR1 LGHNA, CDR2 YSLEER. The CDR3 runs to 15 residues. The CDR3 loop reads CASSQSGTANTEAFF. The CDR3 bases are TGCGCCAGCAGCCAATCCGGGACAGCGAACACTGAAGCTTTCTTT.

This clonotype has ten or more counts. The V call is TRBV28, the J call TRBJ2-1; tentatively, D is TRBD1 (6 bases). Trimming cost V 8 bases and J 8 bases, with 22 bases left between them. The V gene's germline CDR1 is MDHEN and CDR2 SYDVKM. The CDR3 length is 15 residues. The CDR3 DNA is TGTGCCAGCGGGGCACCGGGACACCCTTCGGATGAGCAGTTCTTC. Its protein is CASGAPGHPSDEQFF. Combining the CDR3 with reference TRBV28 and TRBJ2-1 gives the whole variable domain DVKVTQSSRYLVKRTGEKVFLECVQDMDHENMFWYRQDPGLGLRLIYFSYDVKMKEKGDIPEGYSVSREKKERFSLILESASTNQTSMYLCASGAPGHPSDEQFFGPGTRLTVL.

The chain is built from TRBV18 and TRBJ2-6, with D maybe TRBD2 (5 bases). V lost 6 bases and J 4 bases, leaving 16 bases between the germline ends. There are 16 residues in the CDR3. Germline V gene sequence: CDR1 KGHSH, CDR2 LQKENI. The chain's CDR3 is CASSPTRGKGANVLTF. CDR3 sequence (DNA): TGTGCCAGCTCCCCGACCCGGGGAAAAGGGGCCAACGTCCTGACTTTC.

This clonotype was found many times. This chain links TRBV20-1 with TRBJ2-1; D not resolved. The germline V and J ends were trimmed by 5 bases and 7 bases, with 12 bases remaining between them. The germline V gene encodes CDR1 DFQATT and CDR2 SNEGSKA (reference sequence). CDR3 length: 12 amino acids. CDR3 coding DNA: TGCAGTGCTCCGTCGTTCCGGAATGAGCAGTTCTTC. Translation: CSAPSFRNEQFF.

The table lists this clonotype with many counts. The rearrangement uses TRBV4-1 and TRBJ1-6, with 8 positions matching TRBD1. The junction had 7 bases not matched to a gene; V was cut back by 4 bases and J by 5 bases. CDR1 and CDR2 from the germline V gene are MGHRA and YSYEKL. The CDR3 totals 16 residues. CDR3 in amino acids: CASSRLGQGNNSPLHF. The CDR3 DNA sequence: TGCGCCAGCAGCCGACTAGGACAGGGAAATAATTCACCCCTCCACTTT.

This clonotype was detected many times. The rearrangement uses TRBV4-3 and TRBJ2-7, with 7 nucleotides matching TRBD2. Germline CDR1 LGHNA, CDR2 YSLEER. V lost 5 bases to trimming and J lost 3 bases; unmatched junction nucleotides: 10. The CDR3 sequence is 15 residues long. CDR3 sequence (DNA): TGCGCCAGCAGCGCCCGGACTAGATCCAGCTACGAGCAGTACTTC. This sequence encodes CASSARTRSSYEQYF.

This clonotype was seen many times. This rearrangement joins TRBV6-2 or TRBV6-3 to TRBJ1-1, with D hard to call. The CDR3 is 15 amino acids. The V end lost 2 bases, the J end lost 3 bases, and 13 bases lay between the germline ends. The V gene's germline CDR1 is MNHEY and CDR2 SVGEGT. The CDR3 DNA reads as TGTGCCAGCAGTTACCCAGCCCCGGGGTACACTGAAGCTTTCTTT. Its translation: CASSYPAPGYTEAFF.

This clonotype appeared a few times. The rearrangement joins TRBV9 to TRBJ1-6, with D possibly TRBD1 on 6 matching bases. V was pared by 3 bases and J by 8 bases, with 12 bases between. Germline V gene sequence: CDR1 SGDLS, CDR2 YYNGEE. The CDR3 contains 14 residues. Here the CDR3 reads CASSEQGTHSPLHF. Written as DNA, the CDR3 is TGTGCCAGCAGCGAGCAGGGGACTCATTCACCCCTCCACTTT.

In this sample, this clonotype turned up many times. The chain has TRBV11-2 and TRBJ2-1; the match to TRBD2 covers 10 bases. The CDR3 contains 16 residues. Trimming removed 4 bases from V and 0 bases from J; junction bases left unmatched: 3. Germline V CDR1 and CDR2: SGHAT, FQNNGV. The CDR3 loop reads CASSYGLAASYNEQFF. CDR3 DNA: TGTGCCAGCAGCTACGGACTAGCGGCCTCCTACAATGAGCAGTTCTTC.

This clonotype was detected many times. V and J are TRBV4-3 and TRBJ2-5; TRBD2 agrees at 9 bases. This CDR3 contains 15 residues. Germline V gene sequence: CDR1 LGHNA, CDR2 YSLEER. The J segment lost 4 bases and the V segment lost 4 bases, leaving 7 bases of the junction unmatched. The CDR3 is CASSLGGRARETQYF. The CDR3 region has the DNA TGCGCCAGCAGCCTGGGCGGGAGGGCCAGAGAGACCCAGTACTTC.

This clonotype came up many times. V usage is TRBV6-2 or TRBV6-3 and J usage is TRBJ2-7, with 7 nucleotides matching TRBD2. Germline V lookup: CDR1 MNHEY, CDR2 SVGEGT. Trimming cost V 7 bases and J 2 bases; bases outside gene matches: 5. This CDR3 spans 13 amino acids. The CDR3 nucleotides read TGTGCCAGCAACAAGCGGGGTCCCTACGAGCAGTACTTC. Translated: CASNKRGPYEQYF.

There are many counts of this clonotype. The chain has TRBV28 and TRBJ2-1; D is undetermined. From germline, CDR1 is MDHEN and CDR2 SYDVKM. The CDR3 runs to 11 residues. V lost 6 bases, J lost 3 bases, and 3 bases lay in between. CDR3 DNA sequence: TGTGCCAGCAGAATCTACAATGAGCAGTTCTTC. This gives the protein CASRIYNEQFF.

This clonotype was detected a few times. This chain connects TRBV24-1 to TRBJ2-7; D assignment may be TRBD1 or TRBD2 (6 bases each). CDR1 is KGHDR and CDR2 is SFDVKD in the germline V gene. V was pared by 5 bases and J by 6 bases, with 10 bases between. This CDR3 is 12 amino acids long. The CDR3 bases are TGTGCCACCAGTGGCCGGGGGCGCGAGCAGTACTTC. Encoded protein: CATSGRGREQYF.

This clonotype was counted at least ten times. This chain connects TRBV6-2 or TRBV6-3 to TRBJ2-5; TRBD2 agrees at 11 bases. Germline V gene lookup returns CDR1 MNHEY and CDR2 SVGEGT. The trim removed 8 bases at V and 3 bases at J, leaving 11 bases unmatched. The CDR3 contains 16 residues. The CDR3 DNA is TGTGCCAGCCGGAGACTAGCGGGGATGGTGGAAGAGACCCAGTACTTC. It is translated as CASRRLAGMVEETQYF.

This clonotype was counted at least ten times. The CDR3 protein is CASSATDRGTGELFF. Written as DNA, the CDR3 is TGTGCCAGCAGCGCTACCGACAGGGGCACCGGGGAGCTGTTTTTT. V and J are TRBV9 and TRBJ2-2, with 8 positions matching TRBD1. This CDR3 comprises 15 residues. V lost 3 bases to trimming and J lost 4 bases; unmatched junction nucleotides: 5. Germline CDR1 reads SGDLS; CDR2 reads YYNGEE.

This clonotype has ten or more counts. V usage is TRBV27 and J usage is TRBJ2-3; D is unresolved. The germline gives CDR1 MNHEY, CDR2 SMNVEV (reference sequence). CDR3 size: 15 residues. Trimming shortened V by 3 bases and J by 0 bases, and 10 bases separated the two germline ends. The DNA of the CDR3 is TGTGCCAGCAGTTTGTTCGCGAGTAGCACAGATACGCAGTATTTT. Translation: CASSLFASSTDTQYF.

This clonotype was observed many times. The CDR3 sequence is CASSYSIRGTGGTEAFF. The DNA for the CDR3 is TGTGCCAGCAGTTACTCTATCAGAGGGACGGGGGGCACTGAAGCTTTCTTT. This chain connects TRBV6-5 to TRBJ1-1, with D possibly TRBD1 on 5 matching bases. The germline CDR1 and CDR2 sequences are MNHEY and SVGAGI. The CDR3 spans 17 residues. The V and J ends lost 0 bases and 4 bases respectively, with 18 bases between them.

This clonotype was found many times. This chain links TRBV6-2 or TRBV6-3 with TRBJ2-1; the match to TRBD2 covers 7 bases. This CDR3 has 13 residues. CDR1 is MNHEY, CDR2 SVGEGT, per germline. After removal of 4 bases from V and 12 bases from J, the junction contained 9 bases not matched to a gene. The CDR3 coding sequence is TGTGCCAGCAGTTGGACTAGATCGAGTGGGCAGTTCTTC. Residues: CASSWTRSSGQFF.

This clonotype was seen repeatedly, ten times or more. The V gene is TRBV18, the J gene TRBJ2-3; D unresolved. The CDR3 is 16 amino acids. V lost 0 bases to trimming and J lost 0 bases, with 10 bases between them. Germline-derived CDR1 and CDR2 are KGHSH and LQKENI. CDR3 bases: TGTGCCAGCTCACCACCGGGCAGTCCTAGCACAGATACGCAGTATTTT. Translation gives CASSPPGSPSTDTQYF. The entire variable domain, with the rest obtained from reference TRBV18 and TRBJ2-3, is as follows: NAGVMQNPRHLVRRRGQEARLRCSPMKGHSHVYWYRQLPEEGLKFMVYLQKENIIDESGMPKERFSAEFPKEGPSILRIQQVVRGDSAAYFCASSPPGSPSTDTQYFGPGTRLTVL.

This clonotype was detected a few times. The chain joins TRBV7-2 to TRBJ2-2, with 8 bases that match TRBD2. The CDR3 is made up of 15 amino acids. Unmatched junction bases numbered 6, after V lost 6 bases and J lost 3 bases. Germline V CDR1 and CDR2: SGHTA, FQGNSA. The CDR3 DNA reads as TGTGCCAGCAGATTCTCAGCGGGGGACACCGGGGAGCTGTTTTTT. It translates to CASRFSAGDTGELFF.

This clonotype has at least ten counts. The gene calls are TRBV29-1 and TRBJ2-1, with 7 positions matching TRBD2. This CDR3 spans 12 amino acids. With V trimmed by 3 bases and J by 8 bases, 4 bases remained unmatched. CDR1 is SQVTM and CDR2 is ANQGSEA in the germline V gene. As DNA, the CDR3 is TGCAGCGTTGACGGCGGGAGCGATGAGCAGTTCTTC. Translating it yields CSVDGGSDEQFF.

This clonotype was recorded many times. This chain links TRBV7-9 with TRBJ1-2; 11 bases are shared with TRBD1. CDR3 length equals 16 residues. Germline trimming cut 6 bases from V and 4 bases from J; bases unmatched to any gene: 10. The germline V gene has CDR1 SEHNR and CDR2 FQNEAQ (reference sequence). The DNA of the CDR3 is TGTGCCAGCAGGCAAGCCTCCGGGACAGGGGGCTATGGCTACACCTTC. The encoded protein is CASRQASGTGGYGYTF.

This clonotype was seen at least ten times. The chain is built from TRBV6-1 and TRBJ2-3, with TRBD2 as a possible D gene (5 bases). V lost 6 bases and J 7 bases, leaving 14 bases between the germline ends. Germline V CDR1 and CDR2: MNHNS, SASEGT. This CDR3 is built from 13 residues. The CDR3 sequence: CASRALKRNTQYF. The CDR3 coding sequence is TGTGCCAGCAGGGCGTTGAAGCGGAATACGCAGTATTTT.

The rearrangement links TRBV5-6 to TRBJ1-1; no reliable D call. CDR1 and CDR2 (germline): SGHDT, YYEEEE. The V and J ends lost 4 bases and 1 base respectively, with 14 bases between them. There are 15 residues in the CDR3. The CDR3 region is CASSTAANANTEAFF. CDR3 sequence (DNA): TGTGCCAGCAGCACTGCCGCTAATGCGAACACTGAAGCTTTCTTT.

This clonotype was detected ten times or more. The rearrangement joins TRBV20-1 to TRBJ2-6; no clear D. Trimming shortened V by 5 bases and J by 0 bases, and 8 bases separated the two germline ends. The CDR3 loop spans 14 amino acids. CDR1 and CDR2 (germline): DFQATT, SNEGSKA (reference sequence). The CDR3 is CSASRVSGANVLTF. As DNA, the CDR3 is TGCAGTGCTTCCCGGGTCTCTGGGGCCAACGTCCTGACTTTC.

This clonotype was picked up many times. The CDR3 region is CASSPGTSGGWETQYF. The CDR3 DNA is TGTGCCAGCAGCCCCGGGACTAGCGGGGGGTGGGAGACCCAGTACTTC. V is TRBV6-1 and J is TRBJ2-5; 15 nucleotides align to TRBD2. With V trimmed by 6 bases and J by 5 bases, 7 bases remained unmatched. The CDR3 consists of 16 residues. Per the germline V gene, CDR1 is MNHNS and CDR2 is SASEGT.